The present TCR beta chain was sequenced within a study of post-analysis software for immune sequencing data. Whole-study context: Included courses were relapsing-remitting and secondary progressive multiple sclerosis; progressive-relapsing multiple sclerosis was also included.

Germline V gene data show CDR1 as SGHRS and CDR2 as YFSETQ. CDR3 length equals 16 residues. V lost 1 base and J lost 0, with 11 bases in between. The study's findings and limits: Comparison of patients with controls showed five TRBV segments more frequent in patients, TRBV5-6, TRBV5-1 and TRBV20-1 among them. Samples from a shared batch, those prepared together, strongly co-clustered by F measure.

Unique molecular identifiers were carried by the TCR beta cDNA libraries. One entry per CDR3 protein results from TCRdb running MiXCR on the PCR reads. Of about 260,000 distinct CDR3 sequences detected, 36% appear once; the ten largest clones hold roughly 4.8%. The table lists this clonotype with many counts. The antigen is not known. J is TRBJ2-1 and V is TRBV5-1; D unclear. This receptor was identified in a girl between 10 and 17 years old with multiple sclerosis. Source material: blood. For the CDR3, the DNA is TGCGCCAGCAGCTTGCAGACCGGTAGCTCCTACAATGAGCAGTTCTTC. Translating gives CASSLQTGSSYNEQFF.